This T cell receptor beta chain was retrieved from a study of T cells in women clearing cervical HPV infection. Study findings and constraints: Controls had more TRBV6-7 (0.16%) than cases (approximately 0.11%).

All donors had a single incident cervical HPV16 infection, not prevalent. HPV was found by MY09/MY11 PCR and dot-blot genotyping. Clones were sequenced by immunoSEQ multiplex PCR, and TCRdb holds only the in-frame ones, with some missing. The table counts about 39,000 clones; 4.8% lies in the top ten. CDR3 length: 14 residues. Germline loops: CDR1 SGHTA, CDR2 FQGTGA. Trimming cost V 4 bases and J 6 bases; bases outside gene matches: 5. Concerning this clone: Its antigen is undetermined. Read data end 3 residues before the CDR3 end; the end is taken from the germline J gene.

The chain employs TRBV7-3 and TRBJ1-4, with TRBD1 matching 7 bases. The sequence came from a woman aged 18 to 69 with a cervical HPV16 infection that either progressed to CIN3+ or cleared (not recorded which). The specimen was blood buffy coat. CDR3 sequence reads: CASSSTGWDEKLFF. The part of the CDR3 DNA that was read is TGTGCCAGCAGCTCGACAGGGTGGGATGAAAAA.